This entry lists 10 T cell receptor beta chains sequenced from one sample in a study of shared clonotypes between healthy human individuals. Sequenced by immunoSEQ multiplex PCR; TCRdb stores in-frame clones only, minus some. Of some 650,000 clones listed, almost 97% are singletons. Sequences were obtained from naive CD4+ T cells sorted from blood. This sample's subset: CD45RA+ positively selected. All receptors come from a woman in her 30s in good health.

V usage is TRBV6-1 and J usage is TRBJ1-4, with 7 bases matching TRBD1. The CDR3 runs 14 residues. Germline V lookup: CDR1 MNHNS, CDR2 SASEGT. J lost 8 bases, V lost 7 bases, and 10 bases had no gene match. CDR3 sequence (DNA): TGTGCCAGCAAAAGACAGGGAGCTAGCGAAAAACTGTTTTTT. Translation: CASKRQGASEKLFF.

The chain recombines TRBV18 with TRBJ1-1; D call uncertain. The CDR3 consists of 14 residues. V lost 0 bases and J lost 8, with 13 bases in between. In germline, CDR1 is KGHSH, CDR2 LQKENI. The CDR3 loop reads CASSPPPAGSEAFF. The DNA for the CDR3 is TGTGCCAGCTCACCACCCCCCGCCGGAAGCGAAGCTTTCTTT.

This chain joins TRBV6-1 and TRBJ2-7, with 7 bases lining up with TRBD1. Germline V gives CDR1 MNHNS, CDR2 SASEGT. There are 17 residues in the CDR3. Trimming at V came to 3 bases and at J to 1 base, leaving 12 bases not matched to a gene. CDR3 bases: TGTGCCAGCAGTGAGTTCTTACAGGGGACGTTATCCTACGAGCAGTACTTC. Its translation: CASSEFLQGTLSYEQYF.

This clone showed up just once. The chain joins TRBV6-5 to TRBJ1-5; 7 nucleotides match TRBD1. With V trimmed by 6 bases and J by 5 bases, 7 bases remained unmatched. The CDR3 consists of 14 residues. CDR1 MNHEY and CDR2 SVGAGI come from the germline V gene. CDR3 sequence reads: CASSHGQADQPQHF. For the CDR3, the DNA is TGTGCCAGCAGCCACGGACAGGCCGATCAGCCCCAGCATTTT.

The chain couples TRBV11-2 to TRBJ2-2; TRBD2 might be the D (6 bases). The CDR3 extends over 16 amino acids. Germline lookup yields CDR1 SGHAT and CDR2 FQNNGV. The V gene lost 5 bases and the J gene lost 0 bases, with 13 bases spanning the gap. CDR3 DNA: TGTGCCAGCAGCCACGAAGGAGGGACGAACACCGGGGAGCTGTTTTTT. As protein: CASSHEGGTNTGELFF.

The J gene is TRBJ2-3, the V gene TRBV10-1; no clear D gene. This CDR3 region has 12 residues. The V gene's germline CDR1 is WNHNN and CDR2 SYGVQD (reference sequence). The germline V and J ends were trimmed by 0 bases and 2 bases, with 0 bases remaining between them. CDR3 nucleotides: TGCGCCAGCAGTGAGTCCACAGATACGCAGTATTTT. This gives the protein CASSESTDTQYF.

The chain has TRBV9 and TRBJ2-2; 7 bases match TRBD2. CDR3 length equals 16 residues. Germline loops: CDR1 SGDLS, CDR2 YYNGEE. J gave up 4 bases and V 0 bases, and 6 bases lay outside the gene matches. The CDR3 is CASSVVEGGPTGELFF. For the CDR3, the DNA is TGTGCCAGCAGCGTAGTTGAGGGAGGGCCCACCGGGGAGCTGTTTTTT.

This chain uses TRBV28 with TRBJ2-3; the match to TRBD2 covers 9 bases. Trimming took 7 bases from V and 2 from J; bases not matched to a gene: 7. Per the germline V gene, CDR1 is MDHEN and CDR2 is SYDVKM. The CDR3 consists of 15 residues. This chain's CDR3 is CASTRTSDNTDTQYF. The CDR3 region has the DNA TGTGCCAGCACCCGGACTAGCGATAACACAGATACGCAGTATTTT.

The CDR3 loop reads CSVRGPNTEAFF. DNA for the CDR3: TGCAGCGTGAGGGGCCCGAACACTGAAGCTTTCTTT. This chain uses TRBV29-1 with TRBJ1-1, with D perhaps TRBD1 (5 bases). Germline CDR1 is SQVTM and CDR2 is ANQGSEA. V dropped 6 bases and J dropped 1 base, with 9 bases sitting between them. The CDR3 has 12 residues.

CDR3 sequence: CASSPLGAGQGYTF. CDR3 bases: TGTGCCAGCAGCCCCCTTGGGGCAGGGCAAGGCTACACCTTC. This rearrangement joins TRBV7-7 to TRBJ1-2; weak D call: TRBD1 (5 bases). CDR3 length equals 14 residues. Germline V lookup: CDR1 SSHAT, CDR2 FNYEAQ (reference sequence). Trimming took off 5 bases at V and 8 bases at J, with 18 bases between the two ends.